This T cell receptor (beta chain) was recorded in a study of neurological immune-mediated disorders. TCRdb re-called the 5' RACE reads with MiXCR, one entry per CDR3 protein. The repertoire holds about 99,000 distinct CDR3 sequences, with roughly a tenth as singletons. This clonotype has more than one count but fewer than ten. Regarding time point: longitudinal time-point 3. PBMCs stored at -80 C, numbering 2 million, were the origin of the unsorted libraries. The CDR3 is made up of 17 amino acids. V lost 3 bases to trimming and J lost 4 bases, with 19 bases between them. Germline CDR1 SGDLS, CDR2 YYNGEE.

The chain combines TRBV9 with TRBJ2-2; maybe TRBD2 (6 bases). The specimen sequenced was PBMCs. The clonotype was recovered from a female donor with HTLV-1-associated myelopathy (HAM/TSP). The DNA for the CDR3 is TGTGCCAGCAGCGCCTTGGAGGGGCGAATCATCACCGGGGAGCTGTTTTTT. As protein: CASSALEGRIITGELFF.